One sample yielded the 32 T cell receptor beta chains listed below, sequenced in a study of blood T cell repertoires in COVID-19 (dated by TCRdb to the early 2020s). To prepare the library, the immunoSEQ multiplex PCR assay was applied. TCRdb mirrors the immuneACCESS table, restricted to in-frame sequences. Some clones are absent from its copies; in checked studies, under half trace to an unresolved V gene, and the reason for the others is unknown. The sample includes 130,000 or so clones, with 84% observed a single time. Over 9% of the sample is in the top ten clones. The material sequenced was peripheral blood. The receptors were gathered from an older woman with acute or convalescent COVID-19.

The chain links TRBV20-1 to TRBJ1-1, with TRBD1 matching over 7 bases. J was trimmed by 0 bases and V by 4 bases; bases with no gene match: 8. The length of the CDR3 is 15 residues. In germline, CDR1 is DFQATT, CDR2 SNEGSKA (reference sequence). The CDR3 DNA is TGCAGTGCTACTGATCCCGGGACAGTGAACACTGAAGCTTTCTTT. Translation: CSATDPGTVNTEAFF.

The chain uses TRBV28 and TRBJ1-2, with unresolved D. V was pared by 8 bases and J by 3 bases, with 16 bases between. The length of the CDR3 is 14 residues. Germline V gives CDR1 MDHEN, CDR2 SYDVKM. CDR3: CASRPHGDYYGYTF. The CDR3 nucleotides are TGTGCCAGCCGACCACACGGGGATTACTATGGCTACACCTTC.

The CDR3 DNA follows: TGTGCCAGCAGGAGGTCCTACGAGCAGTACTTC. Amino acids: CASRRSYEQYF. This chain joins TRBV2 and TRBJ2-7; no clear D. This CDR3 is 11 amino acids long. Per the germline V gene, CDR1 is SNHLY and CDR2 is FYNNEI. Between the trimmed V and J ends, which lost 6 bases and 1 base, there was a span of 4 bases.

The rearrangement joins TRBV12-5 to TRBJ2-1; 7 bases align to TRBD1. Germline V gives CDR1 LGHNT, CDR2 FRNRAP. This CDR3 contains 14 residues. V dropped 4 bases and J dropped 7; count of bases not matched to a gene: 7. Here the CDR3 reads CASGYDRVQNEQFF. DNA for the CDR3: TGTGCTAGTGGTTACGACAGGGTTCAGAATGAGCAGTTCTTC.

This chain connects TRBV5-1 to TRBJ2-2, with 14 nucleotides matching TRBD2. V shed 0 bases, J shed 4 bases, and the junction held 5 bases outside the gene matches. Germline CDR1 and CDR2: SGHRS and YFSETQ. The CDR3 has 18 amino acids. CDR3 nucleotide sequence: TGCGCCAGCAGCTTGGGACTAGCGGGGGGGCCGGGCACCGGGGAGCTGTTTTTT. Translating it yields CASSLGLAGGPGTGELFF.

J is TRBJ1-4 and V is TRBV2, with 9 bases identical to TRBD1. CDR1 is SNHLY and CDR2 is FYNNEI in the germline V gene. The CDR3 has 17 residues. The ends lost 7 bases at V and 10 bases at J; junction bases unmatched: 19. The CDR3 region has the DNA TGTGCCAGCACCGATTCCCGGGACAGGGTTACTAGTCGAAAACTGTTTTTT. This codes for CASTDSRDRVTSRKLFF.

This clone was recorded a few times. V gene TRBV6-6 combines with J gene TRBJ1-1; no firm D call. This CDR3 has 13 residues. V lost 2 bases, J lost 0 bases, and 4 bases lay in between. The V gene's germline CDR1 is MNHNY and CDR2 SVGAGI (reference sequence). The CDR3 sequence is CASSYAVNTEAFF. DNA of the CDR3: TGTGCCAGCAGTTACGCAGTGAACACTGAAGCTTTCTTT.

The chain recombines TRBV5-1 with TRBJ1-1; D may be TRBD1 (6 bases). This CDR3 has 15 residues. The ends were cut back, 0 bases at V and 0 bases at J, with 9 bases in the middle. CDR1 is SGHRS and CDR2 is YFSETQ in the germline V gene. The CDR3 protein is CASSLGTGLNTEAFF. The CDR3 coding sequence is TGCGCCAGCAGCTTGGGTACAGGGTTGAACACTGAAGCTTTCTTT.

Comment on this clone: The junction departs from germline at one end; a sequencing error may be responsible. The chain combines TRBV5-1 with TRBJ2-3; D gene uncertain. The CDR3 extends over 15 amino acids. Germline CDR1 SGHRS, CDR2 YFSETQ. CDR3 nucleotide sequence: TGCGCCAGCGGCTTGGAGCCACTCGCCGCAGATACGCAGTATTTT. Residues: CASGLEPLAADTQYF.

This clone turned up a few times. The chain combines TRBV6-1 with TRBJ1-3, with D perhaps TRBD1 (5 bases). Trimming took 3 bases from V and 0 from J, leaving 9 bases between them. The CDR3 contains 15 residues. CDR1 MNHNS and CDR2 SASEGT come from the germline V gene. The CDR3 sequence is CASSETAFSGNTIYF. CDR3 coding DNA: TGTGCCAGCAGTGAGACAGCTTTCTCTGGAAACACCATATATTTT.

The genes are TRBV27 and TRBJ1-2; 9 bases map to TRBD1. J gave up 6 bases and V 2 bases, and 1 base lay outside the gene matches. CDR1 and CDR2 from the germline V gene are MNHEY and SMNVEV (reference sequence). The CDR3 has 13 amino acids. CDR3 sequence reads: CASSLRDRDGYTF. CDR3 DNA: TGTGCCAGCAGTTTACGGGACAGGGATGGCTACACCTTC.

The chain links TRBV27 to TRBJ1-2, with 9 bases identical to TRBD1. Losses at the gene ends were 8 bases for V and 8 bases for J; bases not matched to a gene: 21. Germline CDR1 MNHEY, CDR2 SMNVEV (reference sequence). The CDR3 consists of 17 residues. This chain's CDR3 is CASASSLMFGQGTGYTF. CDR3 nucleotides: TGTGCCAGCGCCTCTTCCCTTATGTTTGGACAGGGGACGGGCTACACCTTC.

Worth noting for this clone: Compared with germline, one end of the junction differs, possibly owing to a read error. The J gene is TRBJ2-1, the V gene TRBV12-3 or TRBV12-4; 8 nucleotides match TRBD2. The CDR3 has 13 amino acids. CDR3 in DNA: TGTGCCAGCAGTTTAGCCTCGGGGGGGGTTTGGATCTTC. The encoded protein is CASSLASGGVWIF.

V gene TRBV10-3 combines with J gene TRBJ1-1; D uncertain. V was trimmed by 3 bases and J by 1 base, leaving 6 bases between them. Germline-derived CDR1 and CDR2 are ENHRY and SYGVKD. This CDR3 has 13 amino acids. CDR3: CAISDTANTEAFF. The CDR3 DNA reads TGTGCCATCAGTGACACAGCGAACACTGAAGCTTTCTTT.

The rearrangement links TRBV5-6 to TRBJ2-3; D is ambiguous. This CDR3 spans 12 amino acids. Trimming took 2 bases from V and 3 from J, leaving 4 bases between them. Germline CDR1 is SGHDT and CDR2 is YYEEEE. CDR3 sequence: CASSFPTDTQYF. CDR3 bases: TGTGCCAGCAGCTTTCCTACAGATACGCAGTATTTT.

The chain is built from TRBV5-1 and TRBJ1-2; D perhaps matches TRBD1 (5 bases). Trimming removed 0 bases at V and 8 bases at J, with 17 bases between. The CDR3 extends over 15 amino acids. The V gene's germline CDR1 is SGHRS and CDR2 YFSETQ. CDR3 loop: CASSLAVDSAEGYTF. CDR3 DNA: TGCGCCAGCAGCTTGGCTGTTGACAGTGCTGAGGGCTACACCTTC.

The genes are TRBV5-4 and TRBJ1-2; weak D call: TRBD1 (6 bases). The germline V gene encodes CDR1 SGHNT and CDR2 YYREEE (reference sequence). This CDR3 region has 14 residues. Trimming cost V 0 bases and J 8 bases, with 14 bases left between them. CDR3 nucleotide sequence: TGTGCCAGCAGCTTGGGGGGGGGCGAGTCGGGCTACACCTTC. It specifies CASSLGGGESGYTF.

The genes are TRBV6-5 and TRBJ2-5; TRBD2 matches at 13 bases. CDR1 MNHEY and CDR2 SVGAGI come from the germline V gene. The CDR3 has 15 amino acids. V was pared by 8 bases and J by 4 bases, with 7 bases of the junction left unmatched. The CDR3 DNA is TGTGCCAGCTCGACTAGCGGGGGGCGGGGAGAGACCCAGTACTTC. Translated, it gives CASSTSGGRGETQYF.

The rearrangement joins TRBV3-1 (or the pseudogene TRBV3-2) to TRBJ2-7, with unresolved D. Germline lookup yields CDR1 LGHDT and CDR2 YNNKEL (reference sequence). This CDR3 is built from 14 residues. The V gene lost 3 bases and the J gene lost 4 bases, with 13 bases spanning the gap. The CDR3 DNA sequence: TGTGCCAGCAGCCAGAGTATCGCCGCGTACGAGCAGTACTTC. It translates to CASSQSIAAYEQYF.

Only a few counts were recorded for this clone. This chain joins TRBV7-9 and TRBJ1-6, with a tentative D call TRBD1 (5 bases). Germline CDR1 is SEHNR and CDR2 is FQNEAQ (reference sequence). Deletions cut 1 base from V and 7 bases from J, with 14 bases between. The CDR3 extends over 16 amino acids. For the CDR3, the DNA is TGTGCCAGCAGCTTAGAGGACTACGGGGGGAATTCACCCCTCCACTTT. Translation gives CASSLEDYGGNSPLHF.

Comments on this clone: The sample carries other DNA sequences with the same CDR3. The chain recombines TRBV12-3 or TRBV12-4 with TRBJ1-1; no firm D call. Trimming removed 4 bases from V and 1 base from J, with 7 bases in between. The CDR3 runs 13 residues. The CDR3 DNA reads TGTGCCAGCAGTTCCAGTGGGAACACTGAAGCTTTCTTT. This codes for CASSSSGNTEAFF.

The chain is built from TRBV6-5 and TRBJ1-1, with D uncertain. The CDR3 is made up of 15 amino acids. Trimming cost V 0 bases and J 4 bases, with 12 bases left between them. Per the germline V gene, CDR1 is MNHEY and CDR2 is SVGAGI. The CDR3 coding sequence is TGTGCCAGCAGTTACTCGAAGAGGATCGGCACTGAAGCTTTCTTT. It is translated as CASSYSKRIGTEAFF.

The J gene is TRBJ1-6, the V gene TRBV2; 9 bases agree with TRBD1. This CDR3 spans 15 amino acids. V lost 5 bases to trimming and J lost 9 bases; unmatched junction nucleotides: 8. From germline, CDR1 is SNHLY and CDR2 FYNNEI. The CDR3 nucleotides are TGTGCCAGCAGTAATCCGGACAGGGGAATTTCACCCCTCCACTTT. Protein: CASSNPDRGISPLHF.

The V and J genes are TRBV5-1 and TRBJ2-4; D uncertain. Trimming removed 4 bases at V and 5 bases at J, with 7 bases between. Germline V gene data show CDR1 as SGHRS and CDR2 as YFSETQ. This CDR3 has 12 amino acids. The CDR3 bases are TGCGCCAGCAGCCTGGAGCAAAACATTCAGTACTTC. It encodes CASSLEQNIQYF.

The V call is TRBV3-1 (or the pseudogene TRBV3-2), the J call TRBJ1-1; no definite D call. The CDR3 totals 14 residues. The germline gives CDR1 LGHDT, CDR2 YNNKEL (reference sequence). With 1 base removed from V and 2 bases from J, the gap between germline ends came to 8 bases. DNA of the CDR3: TGTGCCAGCAGCCAAGCTGGCTTTAACACTGAAGCTTTCTTT. Amino acid sequence: CASSQAGFNTEAFF.

This clone was seen a handful of times. This chain links TRBV5-1 with TRBJ2-2; 8 bases fit TRBD1. The CDR3 sequence is 15 residues long. Losses at the gene ends were 2 bases for V and 5 bases for J; bases not matched to a gene: 5. In germline, CDR1 is SGHRS, CDR2 YFSETQ. In nucleotides, the CDR3 is TGCGCCAGCAGCTTTGGACAGGGAGAAACCGGGGAGCTGTTTTTT. Its translation is CASSFGQGETGELFF. The whole variable domain, filled in from reference TRBV5-1 and TRBJ2-2, reads KAGVTQTPRYLIKTRGQQVTLSCSPISGHRSVSWYQQTPGQGLQFLFEYFSETQRNKGNFPGRFSGRQFSNSRSEMNVSTLELGDSALYLCASSFGQGETGELFFGEGSRLTVL.

The chain joins TRBV12-3 or TRBV12-4 to TRBJ1-4; a weak D match, TRBD1 (6 bases). V lost 7 bases, J lost 10 bases, and 13 bases lay in between. This CDR3 has 12 amino acids. The CDR3 is CASTEIRGKLFF. CDR3 bases: TGTGCCAGCACCGAGATCAGGGGAAAACTGTTTTTT.

The rearrangement joins TRBV9 to TRBJ1-2; D is perhaps TRBD1 (6 bases). The germline gives CDR1 SGDLS, CDR2 YYNGEE. Trimming pared 4 bases from V and 0 bases from J, leaving 10 bases between. This CDR3 is built from 14 residues. CDR3 protein: CASSPGQSNYGYTF. As DNA, the CDR3 is TGTGCCAGCAGCCCAGGACAGTCTAACTATGGCTACACCTTC.

The rearrangement uses TRBV24-1 and TRBJ2-2, with 8 positions matching TRBD2. The CDR3 length is 16 residues. Germline loops: CDR1 KGHDR, CDR2 SFDVKD. The ends lost 5 bases at V and 6 bases at J; junction bases unmatched: 10. The CDR3 bases are TGTGCCACCAGTGCACTAGCGGCCCCTCCCCCCGGGGAGCTGTTTTTT. It encodes CATSALAAPPPGELFF.

The V and J genes are TRBV10-2 and TRBJ1-1; 7 nucleotides agree with TRBD1. There are 14 residues in the CDR3. Germline assignment: CDR1 WSHSY and CDR2 SAAADI. Trimming cost V 4 bases and J 1 base; bases outside gene matches: 3. As DNA, the CDR3 is TGCGCCAGCAGTGGGAACAGGGGGAACACTGAAGCTTTCTTT. Encoded protein: CASSGNRGNTEAFF.

This rearrangement joins TRBV30 to TRBJ2-7; 8 bases match TRBD1. Per the germline V gene, CDR1 is GTSNPN and CDR2 is SVGIG (reference sequence). The CDR3 length is 15 residues. V dropped 0 bases and J dropped 3; count of bases not matched to a gene: 7. For the CDR3, the DNA is TGTGCCTGGAGTGTACAGGGGGATCCCTTCTACGAGCAGTACGTC. It codes for CAWSVQGDPFYEQYV.

This chain uses TRBV4-2 with TRBJ2-7, with a tentative D call TRBD2 (6 bases). The V end was cut by 1 base, the J end by 3 bases, with 13 bases between. CDR1 and CDR2 (germline): LGHNA, YNFKEQ. The CDR3 spans 15 residues. The CDR3 region has the DNA TGTGCCAGCAGCCAAGGGTCGGGCGGGGACTACGAGCAGTACTTC. The encoded protein is CASSQGSGGDYEQYF.